This T cell receptor (beta chain) derives from a study of OX40 agonist ivuxolimab in advanced cancers. Study at large: Each dose-escalation patient presented with hepatocellular carcinoma, melanoma, renal cell or head and neck cancer.

V was shortened by 4 bases and J by 5 bases, with 18 bases between the two germline ends. Germline V gene sequence: CDR1 SGHDT, CDR2 YYEEEE. The CDR3 runs to 15 residues. On this clone: The antigen remains undetermined.

Profiling relied on immunoSEQ multiplex PCR, and the TCRdb table lists in-frame clones only, not all of them. The sample yields approximately 87,000 clones, 92% seen once. Study observations and caveats: Partial responders at 0.1-3.0 mg/kg had among the lowest clonal expansion.

The sequence was collected from an adult with an advanced solid tumor such as melanoma, head and neck, liver or kidney cancer. The rearrangement joins TRBV5-6 to TRBJ1-1; D is uncertain. The sequencing here drew on CD4+ or CD8+ T cells sorted from blood, taken in a trial of the OX40 agonist ivuxolimab. The CDR3 reads CASSPRGIRFTEAFF. In nucleotides, the CDR3 is TGTGCCAGCAGCCCCAGAGGGATCAGGTTTACTGAAGCTTTCTTT.